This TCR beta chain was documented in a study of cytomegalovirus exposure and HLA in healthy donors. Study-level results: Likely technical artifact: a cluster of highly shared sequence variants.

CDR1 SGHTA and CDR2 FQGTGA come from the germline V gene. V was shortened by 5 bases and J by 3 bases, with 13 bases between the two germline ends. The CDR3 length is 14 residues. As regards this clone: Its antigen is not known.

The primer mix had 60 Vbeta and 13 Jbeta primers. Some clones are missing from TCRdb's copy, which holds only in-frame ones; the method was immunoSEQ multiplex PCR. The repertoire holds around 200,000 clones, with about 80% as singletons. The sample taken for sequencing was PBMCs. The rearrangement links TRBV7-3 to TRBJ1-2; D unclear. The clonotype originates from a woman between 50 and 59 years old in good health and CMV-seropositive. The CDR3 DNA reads TGTGCCAGCAGCCCAAGGGCCGGGGACTATGGCTACACCTTC. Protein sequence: CASSPRAGDYGYTF.